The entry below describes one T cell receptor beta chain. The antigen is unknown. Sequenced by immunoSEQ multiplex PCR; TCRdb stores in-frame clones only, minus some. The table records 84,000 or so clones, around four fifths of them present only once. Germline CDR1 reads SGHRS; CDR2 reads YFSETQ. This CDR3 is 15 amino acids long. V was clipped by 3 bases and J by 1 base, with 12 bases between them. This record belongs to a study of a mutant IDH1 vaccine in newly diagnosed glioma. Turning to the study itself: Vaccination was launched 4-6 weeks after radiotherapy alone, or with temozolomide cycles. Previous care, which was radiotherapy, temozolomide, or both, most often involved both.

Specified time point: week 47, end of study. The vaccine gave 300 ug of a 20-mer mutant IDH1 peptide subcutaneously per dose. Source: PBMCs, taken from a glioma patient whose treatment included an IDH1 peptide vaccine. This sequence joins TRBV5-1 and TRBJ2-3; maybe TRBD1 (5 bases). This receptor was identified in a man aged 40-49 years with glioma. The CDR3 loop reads CASSSGAIGTDTQYF. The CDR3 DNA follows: TGCGCCAGCAGCTCTGGGGCGATTGGCACAGATACGCAGTATTTT.